The 23 T cell receptor beta chains below all came from one sample that was sequenced in a study of blood T cell repertoires in COVID-19. Using immunoSEQ multiplex PCR, the repertoire was profiled, and TCRdb retains in-frame clones only, with some absent. Among 170,000 or so clones listed, 80% to 90% were seen once. The sample consisted of peripheral blood. These receptors all stem from a man aged 45-65 years with active or convalescent COVID-19.

This clone was observed a single time. This rearrangement joins TRBV6-2 or TRBV6-3 to TRBJ2-1; possible D gene TRBD1, 6 bases. This CDR3 contains 15 residues. The V and J ends lost 6 bases and 2 bases respectively, with 14 bases between them. CDR1 is MNHEY, CDR2 SVGEGT, per germline. The CDR3 is CASSPTGYPYNEQFF. The CDR3 DNA reads as TGTGCCAGCAGCCCCACAGGGTACCCCTACAATGAGCAGTTCTTC.

The rearrangement joins TRBV3-1 (or the pseudogene TRBV3-2) to TRBJ2-1; 8 bases fit TRBD2. The CDR3 runs 15 residues. Germline trimming cut 0 bases from V and 7 bases from J; bases unmatched to any gene: 5. Germline loops: CDR1 LGHDT, CDR2 YNNKEL (reference sequence). The CDR3 here is CASSQEGTRINEQFF. CDR3 DNA: TGTGCCAGCAGCCAAGAAGGGACTAGAATAAATGAGCAGTTCTTC.

This rearrangement joins TRBV6-6 to TRBJ1-2; 12 nucleotides line up with TRBD1. CDR3 length: 13 amino acids. The germline V gene encodes CDR1 MNHNY and CDR2 SVGAGI (reference sequence). V dropped 6 bases and J dropped 7; count of bases not matched to a gene: 3. The CDR3 DNA reads as TGTGCCAGCAGAGGGACAGGGGGCTCTGGCTACACCTTC. It encodes CASRGTGGSGYTF.

The table lists this clone with a count of one. This rearrangement joins TRBV6-5 to TRBJ1-1, with D hard to call. Trimming left V 0 bases short and J 1 base short, with 9 bases between. Germline CDR1 MNHEY, CDR2 SVGAGI. The CDR3 extends over 15 amino acids. The CDR3 DNA reads as TGTGCCAGCAGTTACTCGACCCCAGGGAACACTGAAGCTTTCTTT. Its translation: CASSYSTPGNTEAFF.

V usage is TRBV5-1 and J usage is TRBJ2-3; D perhaps matches TRBD2 (6 bases). The V gene lost 4 bases and the J gene lost 0 bases, with 15 bases spanning the gap. Germline CDR1 reads SGHRS; CDR2 reads YFSETQ. The CDR3 has 16 residues. The CDR3 region is CASSPGIRGSTDTQYF. In DNA, the CDR3 is TGCGCCAGCAGCCCGGGGATCCGGGGGAGCACAGATACGCAGTATTTT.

This clone was picked up a small number of times. The chain combines TRBV28 with TRBJ1-1, with D maybe TRBD1 (5 bases). Germline V gene data show CDR1 as MDHEN and CDR2 as SYDVKM. The CDR3 covers 14 residues. V dropped 3 bases and J dropped 3 bases, with 11 bases sitting between them. The CDR3 coding sequence is TGTGCCAGCAGTTTGCGGGGGGGGGACACTGAAGCTTTCTTT. It yields the protein CASSLRGGDTEAFF.

The genes are TRBV6-5 and TRBJ2-2; 8 bases map to TRBD1. Germline V lookup: CDR1 MNHEY, CDR2 SVGAGI. This CDR3 has 14 amino acids. Losses at the gene ends were 3 bases for V and 4 bases for J; bases not matched to a gene: 1. The CDR3 here is CASSYDRGTGELFF. The CDR3 DNA is TGTGCCAGCAGTTATGACAGGGGCACCGGGGAGCTGTTTTTT.

CDR3 nucleotide sequence: TGTGCCTGGAGTTTCAGCGGGACAGGCTACTCCGAGCAGTACTTC. Protein sequence: CAWSFSGTGYSEQYF. This chain uses TRBV30 with TRBJ2-7, with D possibly being TRBD1 (8 bases). This CDR3 is built from 15 residues. The V end was cut by 2 bases, the J end by 6 bases, with 20 bases between. Germline assignment: CDR1 GTSNPN and CDR2 SVGIG (reference sequence).

The CDR3 here is CASSDPGQGGTGTQYF. CDR3 bases: TGTGCCAGCAGCGATCCGGGACAGGGGGGGACGGGGACCCAGTACTTC. This rearrangement joins TRBV9 to TRBJ2-5, with 11 positions matching TRBD1. Trimming at V came to 3 bases and at J to 7 bases, leaving 11 bases not matched to a gene. This CDR3 has 16 residues. Germline V lookup: CDR1 SGDLS, CDR2 YYNGEE.

This clone was seen just once. The chain recombines TRBV28 with TRBJ2-5; TRBD1 matches at 9 bases. CDR3 length: 15 amino acids. V was clipped by 7 bases and J by 3 bases; unmatched bases: 9. CDR1 and CDR2 from the germline V gene are MDHEN and SYDVKM. The CDR3 loop reads CASTSEGQGEETQYF. In DNA form, the CDR3 reads TGTGCCAGCACCTCAGAGGGACAGGGAGAAGAGACCCAGTACTTC.

This clone turned up a few times. The CDR3 DNA is TGTGCCAGCAGTGATGAGGGAGGGTTAACTGAAGCTTTCTTT. This encodes CASSDEGGLTEAFF. The gene calls are TRBV2 and TRBJ1-1, with D hard to call. V lost 3 bases and J 5 bases, leaving 13 bases between the germline ends. Germline CDR1 and CDR2: SNHLY and FYNNEI. The length of the CDR3 is 14 residues.

This clone appeared a few times. V gene TRBV14 combines with J gene TRBJ2-1, with 7 bases fitting TRBD2. This CDR3 comprises 15 residues. Germline assignment: CDR1 SGHDN and CDR2 FVKESK. V shed 1 base and J 9 bases; nucleotides not matched to a gene: 9. The CDR3 DNA reads as TGTGCCAGCAGCCAAGTAAGTCTAGCGGAGTTTGAGCAGTTCTTC. Its translation is CASSQVSLAEFEQFF. The full variable domain, its missing parts supplied by reference TRBV14 and TRBJ2-1, is EAGVTQFPSHSVIEKGQTVTLRCDPISGHDNLYWYRRVMGKEIKFLLHFVKESKQDESGMPNNRFLAERTGGTYSTLKVQPAELEDSGVYFCASSQVSLAEFEQFFGPGTRLTVL.

In DNA form, the CDR3 reads TGTGCCACCAGTGATGGTACTAGCGGGGGGAAACAAGAGACCCAGTACTTC. Its translation is CATSDGTSGGKQETQYF. The J gene is TRBJ2-5, the V gene TRBV24-1; 12 nucleotides match TRBD2. The junction had 6 bases not matched to a gene; V was cut back by 3 bases and J by 2 bases. Germline CDR1 and CDR2: KGHDR and SFDVKD. The CDR3 totals 17 residues.

The V call is TRBV2, the J call TRBJ2-5; 8 bases agree with TRBD2. This CDR3 spans 15 amino acids. The germline V gene encodes CDR1 SNHLY and CDR2 FYNNEI. V lost 7 bases, J lost 5 bases, and 12 bases stayed unmatched. The CDR3 is CASIRSSGSIETQYF. The CDR3 DNA follows: TGTGCCAGCATACGATCCAGCGGGAGTATCGAGACCCAGTACTTC.

This clone was picked up a small number of times. The J gene is TRBJ1-2, the V gene TRBV29-1, with D possibly matching TRBD1 (5 bases). Trimming pared 3 bases from V and 7 bases from J, leaving 12 bases between. The V gene's germline CDR1 is SQVTM and CDR2 ANQGSEA. The CDR3 sequence is 12 residues long. CDR3 region: CSVDWAGFGYTF. Here the CDR3 DNA reads TGCAGCGTTGACTGGGCAGGGTTTGGCTACACCTTC.

The chain recombines TRBV30 with TRBJ2-7, with D perhaps TRBD2 (7 bases). This CDR3 spans 14 amino acids. The germline V gene encodes CDR1 GTSNPN and CDR2 SVGIG (reference sequence). V was pared by 3 bases and J by 3 bases, with 15 bases between. CDR3 residues: CAWSRGGVGYEQYF. The CDR3 DNA reads TGTGCCTGGAGCCGAGGGGGGGTAGGCTACGAGCAGTACTTC.

This chain links TRBV25-1 with TRBJ2-7, with TRBD1 matching over 7 bases. Germline CDR1 is MGHDK and CDR2 is SYGVNS. The CDR3 totals 14 residues. V shed 5 bases and J 1 base; nucleotides not matched to a gene: 5. CDR3 coding DNA: TGTGCCAGCAGTTTGATGACAGGGTCCTACGAGCAGTACTTC. This encodes CASSLMTGSYEQYF.

J is TRBJ1-5 and V is TRBV19, with D maybe TRBD1 (6 bases). Germline V lookup: CDR1 LNHDA, CDR2 SQIVND (reference sequence). V lost 3 bases to trimming and J lost 2 bases, with 11 bases between them. The CDR3 spans 15 residues. CDR3 protein: CASSMAWTGNQPQHF. The CDR3 coding sequence is TGTGCCAGTAGTATGGCGTGGACAGGCAATCAGCCCCAGCATTTT.

This chain uses TRBV24-1 with TRBJ2-7; 7 positions match TRBD1. The CDR3 sequence is 16 residues long. Trimming took 4 bases from V and 0 from J; bases not matched to a gene: 8. The germline CDR1 and CDR2 sequences are KGHDR and SFDVKD. CDR3 nucleotide sequence: TGTGCCACCAGTGACCCAAAACAGGGGACCTCCTACGAGCAGTACTTC. Amino acid sequence: CATSDPKQGTSYEQYF.

This clone was picked up a small number of times. The CDR3 nucleotides are TGTGCCAGCAGTTTCCGGGACAGGGTACACGAGCAGTACTTC. It translates to CASSFRDRVHEQYF. The genes are TRBV28 and TRBJ2-7, with 9 bases fitting TRBD1. Per the germline V gene, CDR1 is MDHEN and CDR2 is SYDVKM. The CDR3 extends over 14 amino acids. Trimming removed 3 bases from V and 5 bases from J; junction bases left unmatched: 5.

The chain couples TRBV18 to TRBJ2-5; TRBD1 might be the D (5 bases). Germline-derived CDR1 and CDR2 are KGHSH and LQKENI. The CDR3 is 14 amino acids. Trimming removed 8 bases from V and 0 bases from J, with 13 bases in between. The CDR3, as DNA: TGTGCCAGCCGTTATACAGGAGACCAAGAGACCCAGTACTTC. This encodes CASRYTGDQETQYF.

This clone was seen more than once but under ten times. The CDR3 protein is CASSFGQVNSPLHF. Here the CDR3 DNA reads TGTGCCAGCAGCTTCGGACAGGTTAATTCACCCCTCCACTTT. The chain recombines TRBV11-2 with TRBJ1-6; 7 nucleotides line up with TRBD1. The CDR3 totals 14 residues. With 3 bases clipped from V and 6 bases from J, the junction kept 2 bases outside the gene matches. CDR1 and CDR2 from the germline V gene are SGHAT and FQNNGV.

CDR3 sequence: CASSQDGGYTF. The CDR3 region has the DNA TGCGCCAGCAGCCAAGATGGCGGCTACACCTTC. The V gene is TRBV4-1, the J gene TRBJ1-2; no definite D call. Germline-derived CDR1 and CDR2 are MGHRA and YSYEKL. The V gene lost 0 bases and the J gene lost 8 bases, with 4 bases spanning the gap. The CDR3 is made up of 11 amino acids.